Listed here is a single T cell receptor (beta chain). These data come from a study of blood T cell repertoires in COVID-19. The germline CDR1 and CDR2 sequences are SGHRS and YFSETQ. The CDR3 length is 17 residues. The junction had 5 bases not matched to a gene; V was cut back by 0 bases and J by 2 bases. Original processing notes: Scientists estimated how many nucleated cells there were by amplifying reference gene primers. Libraries were prepared by immunoSEQ multiplex PCR; TCRdb keeps only in-frame clonotypes and omits some of them. V, J and clone size were drawn from that table, and D and trimming were deduced from the DNA. The sample lists about 250,000 clones; 80% to 90% were seen once.

Sequenced material: peripheral blood. This sequence was found in a man aged 25-40 years with acute or convalescent COVID-19. V usage is TRBV5-1 and J usage is TRBJ2-3; 11 bases agree with TRBD2. CDR3 in amino acids: CASSLGPTSGVTDTQYF. The CDR3 nucleotides read TGCGCCAGCAGCTTGGGACCGACTAGCGGGGTCACAGATACGCAGTATTTT.